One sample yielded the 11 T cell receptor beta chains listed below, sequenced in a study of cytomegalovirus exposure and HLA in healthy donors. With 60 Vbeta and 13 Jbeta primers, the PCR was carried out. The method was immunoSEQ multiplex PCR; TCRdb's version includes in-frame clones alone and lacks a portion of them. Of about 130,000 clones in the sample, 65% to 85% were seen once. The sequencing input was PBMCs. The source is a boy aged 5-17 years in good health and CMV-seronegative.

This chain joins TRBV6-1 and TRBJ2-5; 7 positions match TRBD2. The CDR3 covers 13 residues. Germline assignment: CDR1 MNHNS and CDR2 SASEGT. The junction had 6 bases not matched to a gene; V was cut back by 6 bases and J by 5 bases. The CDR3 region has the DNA TGTGCCAGCAGGACTAGCAGGGTCGAGACCCAGTACTTC. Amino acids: CASRTSRVETQYF.

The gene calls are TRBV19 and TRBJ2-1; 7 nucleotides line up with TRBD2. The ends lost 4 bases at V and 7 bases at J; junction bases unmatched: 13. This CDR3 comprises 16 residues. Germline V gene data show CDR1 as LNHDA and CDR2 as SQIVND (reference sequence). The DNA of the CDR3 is TGTGCCAGTAGTAGGTTCGGGCCGGGAGGCGGGAATGAGCAGTTCTTC. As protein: CASSRFGPGGGNEQFF.

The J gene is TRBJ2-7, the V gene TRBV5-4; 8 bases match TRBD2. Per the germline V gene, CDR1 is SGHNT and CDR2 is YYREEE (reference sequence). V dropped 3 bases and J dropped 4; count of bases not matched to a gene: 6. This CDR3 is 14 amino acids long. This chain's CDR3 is CASSSRAGDYEQYF. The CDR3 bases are TGTGCCAGCAGCTCGCGAGCGGGAGATTACGAGCAGTACTTC.

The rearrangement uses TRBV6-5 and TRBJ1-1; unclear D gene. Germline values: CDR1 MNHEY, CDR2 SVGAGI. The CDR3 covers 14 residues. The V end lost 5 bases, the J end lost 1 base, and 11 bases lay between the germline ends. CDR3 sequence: CASSPSLSNTEAFF. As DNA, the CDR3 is TGTGCCAGCAGTCCCTCGTTATCGAACACTGAAGCTTTCTTT.

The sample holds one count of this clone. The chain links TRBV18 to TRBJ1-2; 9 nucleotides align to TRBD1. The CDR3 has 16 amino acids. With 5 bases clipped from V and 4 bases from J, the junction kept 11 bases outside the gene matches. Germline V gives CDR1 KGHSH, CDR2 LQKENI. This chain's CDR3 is CASSRIPGQGIYGYTF. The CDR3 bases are TGTGCCAGCTCAAGGATCCCGGGACAGGGTATCTATGGCTACACCTTC. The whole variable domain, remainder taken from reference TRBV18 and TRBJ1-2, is NAGVMQNPRHLVRRRGQEARLRCSPMKGHSHVYWYRQLPEEGLKFMVYLQKENIIDESGMPKERFSAEFPKEGPSILRIQQVVRGDSAAYFCASSRIPGQGIYGYTFGSGTRLTVV.

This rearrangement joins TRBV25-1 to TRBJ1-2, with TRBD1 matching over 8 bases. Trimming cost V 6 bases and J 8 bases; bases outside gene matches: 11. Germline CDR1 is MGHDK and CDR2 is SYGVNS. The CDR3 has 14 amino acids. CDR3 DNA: TGTGCCAGCAGGCAGGGGGCGGAGGATGGAGGCTACACCTTC. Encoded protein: CASRQGAEDGGYTF.

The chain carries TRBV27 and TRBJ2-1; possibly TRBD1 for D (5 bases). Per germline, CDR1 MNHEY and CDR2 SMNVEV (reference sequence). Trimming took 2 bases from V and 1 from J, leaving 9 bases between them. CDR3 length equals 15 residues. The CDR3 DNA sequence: TGTGCCAGCAGTTTACTCAACAGGTCCTACAATGAGCAGTTCTTC. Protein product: CASSLLNRSYNEQFF.

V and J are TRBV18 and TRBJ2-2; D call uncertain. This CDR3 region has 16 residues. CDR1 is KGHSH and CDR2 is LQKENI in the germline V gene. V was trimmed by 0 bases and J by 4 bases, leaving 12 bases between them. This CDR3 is CASSPPQFSVTGELFF. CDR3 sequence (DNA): TGTGCCAGCTCACCACCGCAATTCTCAGTCACCGGGGAGCTGTTTTTT.

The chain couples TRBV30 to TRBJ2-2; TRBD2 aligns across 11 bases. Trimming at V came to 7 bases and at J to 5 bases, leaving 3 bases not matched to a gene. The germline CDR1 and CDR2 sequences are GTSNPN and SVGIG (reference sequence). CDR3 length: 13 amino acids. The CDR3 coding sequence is TGTGCCTCCTCTAGCGGGAGGACCGGGGAGCTGTTTTTT. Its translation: CASSSGRTGELFF.

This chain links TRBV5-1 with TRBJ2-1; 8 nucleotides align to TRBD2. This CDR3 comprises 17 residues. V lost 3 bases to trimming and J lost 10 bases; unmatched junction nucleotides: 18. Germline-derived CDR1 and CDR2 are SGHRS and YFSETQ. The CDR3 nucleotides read TGCGCCAGCAGCTCCCTGACTAGCGTCTCGGCGGGTGAGGAGCAGTTCTTC. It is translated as CASSSLTSVSAGEEQFF.

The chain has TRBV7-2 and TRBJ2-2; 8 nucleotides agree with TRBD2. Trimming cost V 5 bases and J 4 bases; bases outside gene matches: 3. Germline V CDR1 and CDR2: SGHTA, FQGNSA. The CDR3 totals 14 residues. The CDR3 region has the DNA TGTGCCAGCAGCCGGGGGGGTAGCACCGGGGAGCTGTTTTTT. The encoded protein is CASSRGGSTGELFF.